These 32 T cell receptor beta chains were sequenced from one sample in a study of T cells in Graves' hyperthyroidism and ophthalmopathy. It was RNA transcripts that yielded the amplified TCR beta CDR3 regions. The primer set for the first-round RT-PCR of the TCR CDR3 was HTBI. TCRdb used MiXCR to reprocess the multiplex PCR reads, holding one entry per CDR3 protein. Here the sample spans approximately 400,000 distinct CDR3 sequences, roughly 14% being singletons. The sample comprised blood. Receptors originate from a woman aged 18-29 years with Graves' hyperthyroidism.

The rearrangement links TRBV5-8 to TRBJ2-1; D not resolved. Germline loops: CDR1 SGHTS, CDR2 YDEGEE. This CDR3 has 14 residues. The V end was cut by 0 bases, the J end by 10 bases, with 14 bases between. CDR3 in DNA: TGTGCCAGCAGCTTGGTATGGCAGACCCCCGAGCAGTTCTTC. Translated, it gives CASSLVWQTPEQFF.

This chain connects TRBV6-2 or TRBV6-3 to TRBJ1-4; D ambiguous. The V end was cut by 7 bases, the J end by 6 bases, with 15 bases between. The CDR3 has 14 amino acids. The V gene's germline CDR1 is MNHEY and CDR2 SVGEGT. CDR3 in amino acids: CASTPMKEHEKLFF. As DNA, the CDR3 is TGTGCCAGCACCCCGATGAAGGAGCATGAAAAACTGTTTTTT.

This clonotype came up many times. This chain links TRBV2 with TRBJ2-7; 9 bases map to TRBD1. The CDR3 is 14 residues long. From germline, CDR1 is SNHLY and CDR2 FYNNEI. V lost 6 bases, J lost 4 bases, and 7 bases stayed unmatched. The CDR3: CASSKQGAGYEQYF. CDR3 DNA: TGTGCCAGCAGCAAACAGGGGGCAGGGTACGAGCAGTACTTC.

The table lists this clonotype with a few counts. The rearrangement joins TRBV4-2 to TRBJ1-2; D uncertain. Germline V lookup: CDR1 LGHNA, CDR2 YNFKEQ. This CDR3 comprises 12 residues. Trimming pared 6 bases from V and 2 bases from J, leaving 7 bases between. DNA of the CDR3: TGTGCCAGCAGTGGCCGGAACTATGGCTACACCTTC. Translating gives CASSGRNYGYTF.

This clonotype has more than one count but fewer than ten. V gene TRBV24-1 combines with J gene TRBJ2-4; D ambiguous. The CDR3 totals 13 residues. Trimming took off 5 bases at V and 7 bases at J, with 11 bases between the two ends. CDR1 is KGHDR, CDR2 SFDVKD, per germline. The CDR3 spells CATSAVMSNIQYF. In DNA form, the CDR3 reads TGTGCCACCAGTGCCGTGATGTCGAACATTCAGTACTTC.

This clonotype was seen repeatedly, ten times or more. V usage is TRBV24-1 and J usage is TRBJ2-7, with 8 bases lining up with TRBD2. The junction had 16 bases not matched to a gene; V was cut back by 10 bases and J by 3 bases. There are 16 residues in the CDR3. The germline CDR1 and CDR2 sequences are KGHDR and SFDVKD. CDR3 residues: CATSQSSSGRGYEQYF. The CDR3 DNA sequence: TGTGCCACAAGTCAGTCCTCGAGCGGGAGAGGCTACGAGCAGTACTTC.

This clonotype was observed at least ten times. The gene calls are TRBV20-1 and TRBJ2-5; 7 bases agree with TRBD1. This CDR3 is 17 amino acids long. V lost 2 bases, J lost 6 bases, and 18 bases stayed unmatched. Germline values: CDR1 DFQATT, CDR2 SNEGSKA (reference sequence). The CDR3 DNA follows: TGCAGTGCTAGAAAACCGGGGCCGAGACAGGGAGCGCAGACCCAGTACTTC. This sequence encodes CSARKPGPRQGAQTQYF.

This clonotype has at least ten counts. This chain links TRBV11-3 with TRBJ2-2; 10 nucleotides match TRBD2. Trimming cost V 5 bases and J 4 bases; bases outside gene matches: 4. CDR1 is SGHNT and CDR2 is YENEEA in the germline V gene. This CDR3 has 15 residues. DNA for the CDR3: TGTGCCAGCAGCAAGCGGGGGGGCGGCACCGGGGAGCTGTTTTTT. Translating it yields CASSKRGGGTGELFF.

This clonotype was counted only a few times. The chain recombines TRBV6-1 with TRBJ2-1, with 12 bases fitting TRBD2. The junction had 6 bases not matched to a gene; V was cut back by 6 bases and J by 6 bases. Germline V gene lookup returns CDR1 MNHNS and CDR2 SASEGT. The CDR3 has 15 amino acids. CDR3 bases: TGTGCCAGCAGCGGACTAGCGGGGTACATCAATGAGCAGTTCTTC. It translates to CASSGLAGYINEQFF.

The chain couples TRBV11-2 to TRBJ2-3; D is unclear. This CDR3 is 16 amino acids long. In germline, CDR1 is SGHAT, CDR2 FQNNGV. With 1 base removed from V and 2 bases from J, the gap between germline ends came to 13 bases. The CDR3 loop reads CASSLVGALHTDTQYF. The CDR3 DNA sequence: TGTGCCAGCAGCTTAGTTGGAGCCCTCCACACAGATACGCAGTATTTT.

This clonotype was seen more than once but under ten times. Since a much larger clone is just one base distant, this may be a read error. The rearrangement joins TRBV18 to TRBJ1-1; D perhaps matches TRBD1 (6 bases). Germline V gene data show CDR1 as KGHSH and CDR2 as LQKENI. This CDR3 comprises 14 residues. CDR3 in amino acids: CASSTQGTDTGAFF. The CDR3 DNA sequence: TGTGCCAGCTCAACCCAGGGGACTGACACTGGAGCTTTCTTT.

In this sample, this clonotype turned up many times. The J gene is TRBJ2-1, the V gene TRBV28; D is uncertain. Germline loops: CDR1 MDHEN, CDR2 SYDVKM. The length of the CDR3 is 16 residues. Deletions cut 4 bases from V and 0 bases from J, with 13 bases between. Written as DNA, the CDR3 is TGTGCCAGCAGTTCAACAGACCGCAGCTCCTACAATGAGCAGTTCTTC. This codes for CASSSTDRSSYNEQFF.

This clonotype was detected many times. This chain links TRBV28 with TRBJ2-7; D is perhaps TRBD1 or TRBD2 (6 bases each). CDR3 length equals 15 residues. From germline, CDR1 is MDHEN and CDR2 SYDVKM. Trimming shortened V by 5 bases and J by 4 bases, and 18 bases separated the two germline ends. The CDR3 spells CASSLPWGAVYEQYF. In DNA form, the CDR3 reads TGTGCCAGCAGTCTACCGTGGGGGGCTGTATACGAGCAGTACTTC.

The rearrangement joins TRBV25-1 to TRBJ2-4; the D is unclear. The germline gives CDR1 MGHDK, CDR2 SYGVNS. Deletions cut 3 bases from V and 0 bases from J, with 9 bases between. This CDR3 comprises 15 residues. The CDR3, as DNA: TGTGCCAGCAGTGATGCCACCCTAGCCAAAAACATTCAGTACTTC. It yields the protein CASSDATLAKNIQYF.

This chain connects TRBV12-3 or TRBV12-4 to TRBJ2-1; D may correspond to TRBD1 or TRBD2 (6 bases each). The CDR3 consists of 15 residues. V shed 5 bases and J shed 5 bases, with 16 bases lying between them. In nucleotides, the CDR3 is TGTGCCAGCAGTCATGAGGGGGGTCGGGACAATGAGCAGTTCTTC. Protein: CASSHEGGRDNEQFF.

This clonotype was detected many times. The genes are TRBV28 and TRBJ1-1; D remains unclear. V dropped 5 bases and J dropped 1 base, with 11 bases sitting between them. The CDR3 is 14 residues long. The germline gives CDR1 MDHEN, CDR2 SYDVKM. CDR3 in amino acids: CASSLTQANTEAFF. DNA of the CDR3: TGTGCCAGCAGTCTCACTCAGGCGAACACTGAAGCTTTCTTT.

This clonotype was seen a handful of times. The rearrangement uses TRBV12-3 or TRBV12-4 and TRBJ2-7; 8 positions match TRBD2. J gave up 3 bases and V 6 bases, and 4 bases lay outside the gene matches. CDR3 length equals 13 residues. The CDR3 DNA follows: TGTGCCAGCAGACTAGCGGAGCACTACGAGCAGTACTTC. Its translation: CASRLAEHYEQYF.

This clonotype occurred many times. The chain carries TRBV20-1 and TRBJ1-1, with D hard to call. This CDR3 is 12 amino acids long. V lost 5 bases and J 6 bases, leaving 13 bases between the germline ends. Germline CDR1 DFQATT, CDR2 SNEGSKA (reference sequence). The CDR3 sequence is CSAEGFRAEAFF. The CDR3 nucleotides are TGCAGTGCTGAGGGCTTTCGGGCTGAAGCTTTCTTT.

The chain employs TRBV2 and TRBJ1-5; D gene unclear. Germline CDR1 reads SNHLY; CDR2 reads FYNNEI. The V end was cut by 6 bases, the J end by 2 bases, with 11 bases between. This CDR3 is 14 amino acids long. CDR3 sequence (DNA): TGTGCCAGCAGACCTTACAGCGGCAATCAGCCCCAGCATTTT. Protein: CASRPYSGNQPQHF.

This clonotype has ten or more counts. This chain joins TRBV11-2 and TRBJ1-5, with unresolved D. CDR1 is SGHAT, CDR2 FQNNGV, per germline. Between the trimmed V and J ends, which lost 5 bases and 0 bases, there was a span of 11 bases. The CDR3 is made up of 15 amino acids. The CDR3: CASSLGQHSNQPQHF. CDR3 nucleotide sequence: TGTGCCAGCAGCCTCGGGCAGCATAGCAATCAGCCCCAGCATTTT.

This clonotype showed up many times. The chain combines TRBV20-1 with TRBJ1-1; no firm D call. The germline CDR1 and CDR2 sequences are DFQATT and SNEGSKA (reference sequence). This CDR3 spans 13 amino acids. V was pared by 2 bases and J by 11 bases, with 18 bases between. The CDR3 reads CSARSQRSSGAFF. CDR3 DNA sequence: TGCAGTGCTAGATCCCAACGGAGCAGCGGGGCTTTCTTT.

This clonotype was recorded many times. The chain is built from TRBV20-1 and TRBJ1-2; 9 bases align to TRBD1. The germline V gene has CDR1 DFQATT and CDR2 SNEGSKA (reference sequence). V lost 0 bases to trimming and J lost 6 bases; unmatched junction nucleotides: 8. The CDR3 is made up of 15 amino acids. CDR3 sequence: CSARDPQGAADGYTF. The CDR3 region has the DNA TGCAGTGCTAGAGATCCACAGGGGGCTGCGGATGGCTACACCTTC.

The rearrangement links TRBV4-3 to TRBJ2-7; D ambiguous. Germline V lookup: CDR1 LGHNA, CDR2 YSLEER. This CDR3 has 16 amino acids. The V and J ends lost 0 bases and 0 bases respectively, with 12 bases between them. The DNA of the CDR3 is TGCGCCAGCAGCCAAGACGCCCTGGGGTCCTCCTACGAGCAGTACTTC. Translated, it gives CASSQDALGSSYEQYF.

This clonotype was counted many times. The chain carries TRBV9 and TRBJ1-2; D not certain. V lost 4 bases to trimming and J lost 10 bases, with 17 bases between them. The CDR3 loop spans 13 amino acids. Germline CDR1 reads SGDLS; CDR2 reads YYNGEE. CDR3 in amino acids: CASSTEVQPHYTF. In nucleotides, the CDR3 is TGTGCCAGCAGCACAGAGGTACAGCCCCACTACACCTTC. Combining the CDR3 with reference TRBV9 and TRBJ1-2 gives the whole variable domain DSGVTQTPKHLITATGQRVTLRCSPRSGDLSVYWYQQSLDQGLQFLIQYYNGEERAKGNILERFSAQQFPDLHSELNLSSLELGDSALYFCASSTEVQPHYTFGSGTRLTVV.

The chain is built from TRBV6-5 and TRBJ1-2; 10 bases agree with TRBD1. Trimming cost V 0 bases and J 7 bases; bases outside gene matches: 5. The CDR3 has 15 residues. Germline loops: CDR1 MNHEY, CDR2 SVGAGI. The chain's CDR3 is CASSYSTGGAGGYTF. CDR3 bases: TGTGCCAGCAGTTACTCGACAGGGGGCGCGGGTGGCTACACCTTC.

This clonotype appeared many times. The chain combines TRBV6-2 or TRBV6-3 with TRBJ2-7; D may be TRBD2 (6 bases). The V end was cut by 2 bases, the J end by 1 base, with 9 bases between. The CDR3 extends over 14 amino acids. The germline CDR1 and CDR2 sequences are MNHEY and SVGEGT. CDR3 DNA sequence: TGTGCCAGCAGTTACCAGGCGGGGTCCTACGAGCAGTACTTC. Translated, it gives CASSYQAGSYEQYF.

Ten or more counts support this clonotype. The chain joins TRBV18 to TRBJ1-6, with TRBD1 as a possible D gene (5 bases). The CDR3 is made up of 14 amino acids. V was trimmed by 2 bases and J by 7 bases, leaving 9 bases between them. CDR1 and CDR2 (germline): KGHSH, LQKENI. As DNA, the CDR3 is TGTGCCAGCTCACCAGGCAGGGTGAATTCACCCCTCCACTTT. Translated, it gives CASSPGRVNSPLHF.

The chain combines TRBV20-1 with TRBJ1-1; D is ambiguous. Germline-derived CDR1 and CDR2 are DFQATT and SNEGSKA (reference sequence). The CDR3 is 12 residues long. V was clipped by 6 bases and J by 0 bases, with 8 bases between them. CDR3 bases: TGCAGTGCCAAGACGGTGAACACTGAAGCTTTCTTT. Its translation: CSAKTVNTEAFF.

This clonotype appeared many times. The chain carries TRBV28 and TRBJ1-4, with 9 bases aligning to TRBD1. CDR1 and CDR2 from the germline V gene are MDHEN and SYDVKM. CDR3 length equals 15 residues. The junction had 9 bases not matched to a gene; V was cut back by 11 bases and J by 2 bases. The CDR3 DNA reads as TGTGCCTTGGGGGGACAGGGTGGCACTAATGAAAAACTGTTTTTT. It yields the protein CALGGQGGTNEKLFF. Drawing the rest from reference TRBV28 and TRBJ1-4, the complete variable domain is DVKVTQSSRYLVKRTGEKVFLECVQDMDHENMFWYRQDPGLGLRLIYFSYDVKMKEKGDIPEGYSVSREKKERFSLILESASTNQTSMYLCALGGQGGTNEKLFFGSGTQLSVL.

This clonotype was observed a few times. The chain recombines TRBV14 with TRBJ1-3; D is perhaps TRBD1 (5 bases). CDR3 length: 18 amino acids. Trimming removed 2 bases from V and 0 bases from J, with 17 bases in between. The V gene's germline CDR1 is SGHDN and CDR2 FVKESK. The CDR3 reads CASSQWLQVGHSGNTIYF. The CDR3, as DNA: TGTGCCAGCAGCCAATGGCTACAGGTTGGCCACTCTGGAAACACCATATATTTT.

This clonotype was recorded a few times. The chain joins TRBV9 to TRBJ1-4, with TRBD1 as a possible D gene (5 bases). The CDR3 runs to 15 residues. Germline loops: CDR1 SGDLS, CDR2 YYNGEE. V lost 0 bases to trimming and J lost 2 bases, with 8 bases between them. Written as DNA, the CDR3 is TGTGCCAGCAGCGTAGGCGGGGGGACTAATGAAAAACTGTTTTTT. This codes for CASSVGGGTNEKLFF.

Comment on this clonotype: A much larger clonotype is one base distant, so this may be a read error. The V and J genes are TRBV7-2 and TRBJ1-4, with 8 bases that match TRBD1. The V gene's germline CDR1 is SGHTA and CDR2 FQGNSA. The trim removed 3 bases at V and 7 bases at J, leaving 13 bases unmatched. The CDR3 has 17 amino acids. The CDR3 nucleotides are TGTGCCAGCAGCTTTAACCCAGTCGGGACAGGACTTGAAAAACTGTTTTTT. Translated: CASSFNPVGTGLEKLFF.